These 18 T cell receptor beta chains originate from one sample sequenced in a study of memory CD4+ T cells and cytomegalovirus serostatus. Assay: immunoSEQ multiplex PCR; the TCRdb copy retains only in-frame clones and omits some. The table lists about 56,000 clones, around 79% of them singletons. The sort gate was single viable CD3+CD4+CD8-CD45RO+ cells for memory CD4+ T cells. Sequencing used memory CD4+ T cells from blood. These receptors all stem from an adult in good health and CMV-seropositive.

This chain connects TRBV5-1 to TRBJ2-5; D is uncertain. This CDR3 contains 13 residues. V lost 4 bases and J lost 3, with 10 bases in between. The germline gives CDR1 SGHRS, CDR2 YFSETQ. In DNA, the CDR3 is TGCGCCAGCAGCGCGGATCCAGAAGAGACCCAGTACTTC. Protein product: CASSADPEETQYF.

The rearrangement joins TRBV5-1 to TRBJ1-4, with D possibly being TRBD1 (5 bases). Per the germline V gene, CDR1 is SGHRS and CDR2 is YFSETQ. V lost 7 bases and J lost 8, with 30 bases in between. The CDR3 runs 18 residues. The CDR3 sequence is CASRKGILLGVVEEKLFF. The DNA for the CDR3 is TGCGCCAGCCGCAAGGGGATCCTACTCGGGGTAGTTGAAGAAAAACTGTTTTTT.

This clone has just a few counts. The sample holds other DNA sequences that translate to the same CDR3. The CDR3 DNA reads TGCAGTGCTAGAGCAGAAGAGACCCAGTACTTC. It specifies CSARAEETQYF. The genes are TRBV20-1 and TRBJ2-5; D gene unclear. V was shortened by 1 base and J by 3 bases, with 3 bases between the two germline ends. CDR3 length equals 11 residues. Germline V gene sequence: CDR1 DFQATT, CDR2 SNEGSKA (reference sequence).

This chain joins TRBV5-4 and TRBJ2-7, with D possibly being TRBD1 or TRBD2 (5 bases each). This CDR3 region has 13 residues. Germline V gene sequence: CDR1 SGHNT, CDR2 YYREEE (reference sequence). The V gene lost 4 bases and the J gene lost 6 bases, with 14 bases spanning the gap. CDR3 sequence reads: CASSRDPTSEQYV. The CDR3 DNA follows: TGTGCCAGCAGCCGGGACCCAACCAGCGAGCAGTACGTC.

The chain employs TRBV7-2 and TRBJ2-7; 9 bases align to TRBD1. Germline V gene data show CDR1 as SGHTA and CDR2 as FQGNSA. This CDR3 comprises 15 residues. The junction had 11 bases not matched to a gene; V was cut back by 4 bases and J by 7 bases. The CDR3 DNA follows: TGTGCCAGCAGCTCCCAGGGACAGGGAGGTTATGAGCAGTACGTC. This sequence encodes CASSSQGQGGYEQYV.

The chain carries TRBV25-1 and TRBJ2-4; D ambiguous. CDR3 length: 14 amino acids. The germline V gene encodes CDR1 MGHDK and CDR2 SYGVNS. The V and J ends lost 8 bases and 3 bases respectively, with 14 bases between them. The CDR3 reads CASGSSGNKNIQYF. The CDR3, as DNA: TGTGCCAGCGGATCGAGTGGGAACAAAAACATTCAGTACTTC.

V usage is TRBV10-1 and J usage is TRBJ2-1, with D perhaps matching TRBD2 (6 bases). Trimming shortened V by 6 bases and J by 8 bases, and 11 bases separated the two germline ends. This CDR3 contains 12 residues. Germline CDR1 is WNHNN and CDR2 is SYGVQD (reference sequence). In DNA, the CDR3 is TGCGCCAGCAGCGGGAGTAGTGATGAGCAGTTCTTC. Amino acids: CASSGSSDEQFF.

The gene calls are TRBV10-3 and TRBJ1-2; the match to TRBD1 covers 8 bases. CDR3 length equals 16 residues. Germline CDR1 is ENHRY and CDR2 is SYGVKD. Trimming removed 4 bases from V and 2 bases from J; junction bases left unmatched: 9. The CDR3: CAISGSQGEGNYGYTF. CDR3 nucleotide sequence: TGTGCCATCAGTGGATCACAGGGGGAGGGAAACTATGGCTACACCTTC.

The rearrangement uses TRBV6-6 and TRBJ2-7; 10 bases match TRBD1. With V trimmed by 5 bases and J by 3 bases, 1 base remained unmatched. CDR1 and CDR2 from the germline V gene are MNHNY and SVGAGI (reference sequence). The CDR3 loop spans 13 amino acids. CDR3 in DNA: TGTGCCAGCAGTCGGGACAGGGGCTACGAGCAGTACTTC. Translating gives CASSRDRGYEQYF.

This chain links TRBV4-3 with TRBJ1-2; D gene unclear. CDR3 length: 15 residues. Germline V CDR1 and CDR2: LGHNA, YSLEER. V was cut by 0 bases and J by 1 base, with 9 bases left in between. The CDR3 loop reads CASSQERNFNYGYTF. The CDR3 nucleotides are TGCGCCAGCAGCCAAGAGCGGAATTTTAACTATGGCTACACCTTC.

J is TRBJ2-5 and V is TRBV18, with 9 bases lining up with TRBD1. Unmatched junction bases numbered 3, after V lost 3 bases and J lost 4 bases. Germline V gene data show CDR1 as KGHSH and CDR2 as LQKENI. The CDR3 is 14 residues long. The CDR3 DNA sequence: TGTGCCAGCTCACCTGACAGGGGGGGAGAGACCCAGTACTTC. Protein sequence: CASSPDRGGETQYF.

This clone was seen once. The chain is built from TRBV1 and TRBJ2-7. TRBV1 is a listed pseudogene. The length of the CDR3 is 15 residues. The CDR3 protein is CTSSQPRADSYEQYF. The CDR3 region has the DNA TGCACCAGCAGCCAACCCCGGGCTGATTCCTACGAGCAGTACTTC.

CDR3 region: CASSSSLRGTESPYNEQFF. The CDR3 DNA follows: TGCGCCAGCAGCTCGAGCCTCCGGGGCACAGAATCGCCCTACAATGAGCAGTTCTTC. V gene TRBV5-1 combines with J gene TRBJ2-1; D possibly uses TRBD1 or TRBD2 (5 bases each). The length of the CDR3 is 19 residues. V gave up 3 bases and J gave up 2 bases, with 24 bases separating them. The germline V gene has CDR1 SGHRS and CDR2 YFSETQ.

The chain employs TRBV29-1 and TRBJ2-3, with 8 positions matching TRBD1. This CDR3 has 12 amino acids. Trimming took 5 bases from V and 4 from J; bases not matched to a gene: 2. Per germline, CDR1 SQVTM and CDR2 ANQGSEA. In nucleotides, the CDR3 is TGCAGCGTTCTACAGGGGGCAGATACGCAGTATTTT. Translated, it gives CSVLQGADTQYF.

This chain joins TRBV7-8 and TRBJ2-1; 8 positions match TRBD2. J was trimmed by 4 bases and V by 5 bases; bases with no gene match: 16. Per germline, CDR1 SGHVS and CDR2 FQNEAQ. CDR3 size: 18 residues. The CDR3 region has the DNA TGTGCCAGCAGCCCGCGGAGAGCGGGAGTTGGTTTATACAATGAGCAGTTCTTC. It is translated as CASSPRRAGVGLYNEQFF.

The rearrangement joins TRBV5-1 to TRBJ2-1, with D possibly being TRBD2 (5 bases). Trimming removed 1 base from V and 5 bases from J, with 13 bases in between. CDR1 is SGHRS and CDR2 is YFSETQ in the germline V gene. The CDR3 covers 15 residues. CDR3 region: CASSLNGGQDNEQFF. In nucleotides, the CDR3 is TGCGCCAGCAGCTTGAACGGCGGGCAGGACAATGAGCAGTTCTTC.

J is TRBJ2-3 and V is TRBV9, with a possible D match to TRBD2 (5 bases). CDR1 is SGDLS and CDR2 is YYNGEE in the germline V gene. V dropped 3 bases and J dropped 1 base, with 15 bases sitting between them. This CDR3 spans 16 amino acids. The CDR3 DNA is TGTGCCAGCAGCGCGGACTCGACTGGGGGCACAGATACGCAGTATTTT. This sequence encodes CASSADSTGGTDTQYF.

The CDR3 region is CASSMYVNTEAFF. In DNA, the CDR3 is TGTGCCAGTAGTATGTATGTGAACACTGAAGCTTTCTTT. This chain links TRBV19 with TRBJ1-1; D is unclear. Deletions cut 3 bases from V and 0 bases from J, with 5 bases between. The CDR3 covers 13 residues. CDR1 and CDR2 from the germline V gene are LNHDA and SQIVND (reference sequence).